These T cell receptor beta chains were read from a single sample in a study of blood T cell repertoires in COVID-19. Measured with immunoSEQ multiplex PCR; TCRdb has only the in-frame clones, and not every one. The data contain around 190,000 clones, roughly 86% of them singletons. Sequenced: PBMCs or T cells enriched from blood (not recorded which). Every receptor here comes from a young man with acute COVID-19. Each CDR3 is given with its conserved first and last residue.

>TRBV28|TRBJ2-7
CASSLDTSYEQYF
>TRBV27|TRBJ1-5
CASSLHEGQPQHF
>TRBV5-5|TRBJ2-1
CASSASGEEWHEQFF
>TRBV7-2|TRBJ2-4
CASSLVVGQGSKNIQYF
>TRBV10-2|TRBJ1-3
CASTSGNTIYF
>TRBV27|TRBJ1-5
CASTYSNQPQHF
>TRBV4-3|TRBJ2-7
CASSPSQGLEQYF
>TRBV29-1|TRBJ2-7
CSVNDRVNSYEQYF
>TRBV14|TRBJ2-3
CASLQGVFRTDTQYF
>TRBV7-9|TRBJ2-1
CASSLAGVGNEQFF
>TRBV7-9|TRBJ2-1
CASSLRPGQGPHEQFF
>TRBV11-3|TRBJ2-7
CASSQGTGYEQYF
>TRBV7-7|TRBJ2-5
CASSLRSSGREETQYF
>TRBV28|TRBJ1-3
CASSFYSTGHLGNTIYF
>TRBV10-1|TRBJ1-6
CASSEGRGSLHF
>TRBV7-2|TRBJ2-1
CASSLGLAGGLIEQFF
>TRBV28|TRBJ1-1
CASSLSGSDTEAFF
>TRBV19|TRBJ2-7
CASRQGTIYEQYF
>TRBV9|TRBJ2-1
CASSVGRAGEWNEQFF
>TRBV6-5|TRBJ1-1
CASARDRGRPEAFF
>TRBV19|TRBJ2-7
CASSTSGTYSYEQYF
>TRBV24-1|TRBJ2-3
CATSDLGGLAGEGSTDTQYF
>TRBV5-6|TRBJ2-2
CASSFLAGGNTGELFF